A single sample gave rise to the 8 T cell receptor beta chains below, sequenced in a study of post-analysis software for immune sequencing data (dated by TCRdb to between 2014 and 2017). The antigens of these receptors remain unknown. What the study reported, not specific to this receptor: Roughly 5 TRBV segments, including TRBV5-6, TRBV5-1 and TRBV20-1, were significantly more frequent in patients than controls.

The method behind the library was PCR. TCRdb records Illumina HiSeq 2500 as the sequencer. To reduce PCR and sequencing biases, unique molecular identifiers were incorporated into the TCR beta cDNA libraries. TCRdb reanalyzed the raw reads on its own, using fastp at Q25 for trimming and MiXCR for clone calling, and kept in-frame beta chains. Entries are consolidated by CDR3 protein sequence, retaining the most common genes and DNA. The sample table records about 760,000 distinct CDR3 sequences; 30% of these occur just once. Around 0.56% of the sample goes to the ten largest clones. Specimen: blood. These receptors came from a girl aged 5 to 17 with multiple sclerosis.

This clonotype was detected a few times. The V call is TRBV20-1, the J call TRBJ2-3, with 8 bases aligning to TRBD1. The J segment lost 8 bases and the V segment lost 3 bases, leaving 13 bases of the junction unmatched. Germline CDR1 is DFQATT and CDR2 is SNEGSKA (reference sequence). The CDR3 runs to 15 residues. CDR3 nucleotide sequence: TGCAGTGCTAGCCACTCCAGGGGGCAAGTCGGTACGCAGTATTTT. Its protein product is CSASHSRGQVGTQYF.

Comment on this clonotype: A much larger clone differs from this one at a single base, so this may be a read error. CDR3 residues: CAIRGEGGDNEQFF. CDR3 nucleotide sequence: TGTGCCATCAGGGGGGAAGGCGGCGACAATGAGCAGTTCTTC. The chain combines TRBV10-3 with TRBJ2-1, with D perhaps being TRBD1 or TRBD2 (5 bases each). The V end lost 6 bases, the J end lost 5 bases, and 14 bases lay between the germline ends. Germline V gene sequence: CDR1 ENHRY, CDR2 SYGVKD. The CDR3 consists of 14 residues.

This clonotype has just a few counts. CDR3 sequence (DNA): TGTGCCAGCAGCCAGAGGGGGACTAGCGGGGGGAAAGAGACCCAGTACTTC. The encoded protein is CASSQRGTSGGKETQYF. The chain recombines TRBV3-1 with TRBJ2-5, with 15 bases that match TRBD2. This CDR3 has 17 residues. With V trimmed by 3 bases and J by 3 bases, 5 bases remained unmatched. Per the germline V gene, CDR1 is LGHDT and CDR2 is YNNKEL (reference sequence).

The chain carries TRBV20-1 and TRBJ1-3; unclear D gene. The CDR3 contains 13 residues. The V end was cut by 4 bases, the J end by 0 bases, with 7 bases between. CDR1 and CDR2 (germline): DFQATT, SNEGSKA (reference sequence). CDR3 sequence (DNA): TGCAGTGCTATTTCGACCTCTGGAAACACCATATATTTT. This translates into CSAISTSGNTIYF.

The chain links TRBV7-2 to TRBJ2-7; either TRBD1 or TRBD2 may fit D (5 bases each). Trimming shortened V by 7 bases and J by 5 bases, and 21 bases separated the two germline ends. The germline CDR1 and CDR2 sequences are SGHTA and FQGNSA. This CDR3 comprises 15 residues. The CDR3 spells CASKRSRAGQDEQYF. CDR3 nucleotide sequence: TGTGCCAGCAAAAGGTCCAGGGCGGGTCAGGACGAGCAGTACTTC.

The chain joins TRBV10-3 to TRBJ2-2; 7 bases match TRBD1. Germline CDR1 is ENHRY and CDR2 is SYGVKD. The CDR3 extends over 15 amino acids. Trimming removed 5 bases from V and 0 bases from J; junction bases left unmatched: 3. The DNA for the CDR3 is TGTGCCATCAGTTTACAGGGGCCGAACACCGGGGAGCTGTTTTTT. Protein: CAISLQGPNTGELFF.

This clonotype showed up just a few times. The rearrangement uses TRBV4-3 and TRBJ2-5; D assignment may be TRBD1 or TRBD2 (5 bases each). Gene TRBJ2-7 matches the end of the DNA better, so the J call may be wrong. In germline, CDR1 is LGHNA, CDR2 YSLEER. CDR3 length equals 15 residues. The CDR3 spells CASSQGGSSVYEQYF. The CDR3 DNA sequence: TGCGCCAGCAGCCAAGGGGGCAGTAGCGTATACGAGCAGTACTTC.

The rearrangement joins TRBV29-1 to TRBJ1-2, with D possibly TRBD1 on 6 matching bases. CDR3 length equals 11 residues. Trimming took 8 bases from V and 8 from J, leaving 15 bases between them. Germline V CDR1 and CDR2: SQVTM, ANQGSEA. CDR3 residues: CSSQGGGGYTF. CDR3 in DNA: TGCAGCTCCCAAGGGGGAGGAGGCTACACCTTC.